This T cell receptor delta chain was recovered during a study of gamma-delta T cells after stem cell transplantation. TCRdb re-called the RT-PCR reads with CATT. The sample includes about 2,400 delta-chain clones, approximately 45% seen only once; the top ten take around a sixth. The TCR originated in a human donor. It is not recorded whose cells these are; they may come from a transplant donor. Material for sequencing was gamma-delta T cells.

The CDR3 DNA follows: TGTGCCTGTGACACATTGGGGGATACCTCCTGGGACACCCGACAGATGTTTTTC. Protein product: CACDTLGDTSWDTRQMFF. The V and J genes are TRDV2 and TRDJ3; TRDD3 matches at 10 bases. This CDR3 contains 18 residues. V lost 1 base, J lost 0 bases, and 2 bases stayed unmatched. Germline assignment: CDR1 GEAIGNYY and CDR2 EKD.